Listed here are 15 T cell receptor beta chains from one sample, sequenced in a study of CXCR3-negative and CXCR3-positive naive CD8 T cells. Study-level findings and limits: CXCR3-positive naive cells had more hydrophobic TRB CDR3s than CXCR3-negative naive cells.

These receptors' targets are unknown. Libraries were UMI-labeled 5' RACE TRB cDNA. Reanalyzing the 5' RACE reads, TCRdb keeps one entry per CDR3 protein, without DNA. Found here are around 88,000 distinct CDR3 sequences; the top ten clones hold approximately 0.99%. Sequenced input: naive CXCR3+ CD8+ T cells from blood. Subset denoted: CD45RO-CCR7+CD27+CD95- naive CD8+ T cells expressing CXCR3 (TNR3+). The receptors shown here come from a human donor in good health. Some clones in this sample may be carry-over from other donors' samples.

The chain joins TRBV7-3 to TRBJ2-1; the D gene TCRdb calls, TRBD2, cannot be checked with no DNA. The germline V gene has CDR1 SGHTA and CDR2 FQGTGA. CDR3 length: 15 residues. CDR3 loop: CASSSLAGGYNEQFF.

The chain carries TRBV10-1 and TRBJ1-6. Germline CDR1 reads WNHNN; CDR2 reads SYGVQD (reference sequence). The CDR3 is 14 residues long. CDR3 region: CASSRTLTDSPLHF.

V gene TRBV4-1 combines with J gene TRBJ2-7; TCRdb selects TRBD2, and the lack of DNA leaves this call unchecked. The CDR3 has 16 residues. Looked up from germline, CDR1 is MGHRA and CDR2 is YSYEKL. CDR3 region: CASSPTDYPSSYEQYF.

This chain joins TRBV7-8 and TRBJ2-3; TCRdb calls TRBD2, which cannot be checked without DNA. The CDR3 loop spans 18 amino acids. Germline CDR1 and CDR2: SGHVS and FQNEAQ. The CDR3 region is CASSFARSGGLSTDTQYF.

The chain is built from TRBV12-3 or TRBV12-4 and TRBJ1-1; TCRdb picks TRBD1, but there is no DNA to check that call. The CDR3 has 13 amino acids. CDR3: CASSFPGYHEAFF.

The chain has TRBV27 and TRBJ2-3. From germline, CDR1 is MNHEY and CDR2 SMNVEV (reference sequence). This CDR3 comprises 16 residues. The CDR3 protein is CASSPTLYIVTDTQYF.

This chain connects TRBV29-1 to TRBJ2-5; the D call of TRBD1 rests on TCRdb alone, since no DNA is present to check it. The CDR3 loop spans 15 amino acids. Germline CDR1 is SQVTM and CDR2 is ANQGSEA. Here the CDR3 reads CSVGTVGTVQETQYF.

The chain links TRBV10-1 to TRBJ2-3; the D call of TRBD1 rests on TCRdb alone, since no DNA is present to check it. Looked up from germline, CDR1 is WNHNN and CDR2 is SYGVQD (reference sequence). CDR3 length equals 14 residues. The CDR3 loop reads CASSYRGSTDTQYF.

The J gene is TRBJ2-7, the V gene TRBV20-1; the TRBD1 assignment by TCRdb is unverifiable without DNA. Germline V gene lookup returns CDR1 DFQATT and CDR2 SNEGSKA (reference sequence). This CDR3 comprises 16 residues. CDR3 sequence: CSASDPLGQGSYEQYF.

The chain couples TRBV20-1 to TRBJ2-5. Looked up from germline, CDR1 is DFQATT and CDR2 is SNEGSKA (reference sequence). This CDR3 comprises 14 residues. The CDR3 sequence: CSARDLADQETQYF.

J is TRBJ2-1 and V is TRBV20-1; TCRdb's D gene call, TRBD2, goes unchecked for lack of DNA. This CDR3 is built from 17 residues. Germline-derived CDR1 and CDR2 are DFQATT and SNEGSKA (reference sequence). This CDR3 reads CSGWWSGGTHPGNEQFF.

The chain employs TRBV27 and TRBJ1-2; absent DNA, TCRdb's TRBD1 call cannot be checked. The CDR3 is 13 residues long. Germline CDR1 MNHEY, CDR2 SMNVEV (reference sequence). The CDR3: CASSMGQESGYTF.

CDR3 region: CASTGRNSYEQYF. The V gene is TRBV7-9, the J gene TRBJ2-7. The CDR3 has 13 residues. Germline V CDR1 and CDR2: SEHNR, FQNEAQ (reference sequence).

The V and J genes are TRBV7-2 and TRBJ2-7; the TCRdb call, TRBD1, lacks DNA for checking. The CDR3 is 13 amino acids. The V gene's germline CDR1 is SGHTA and CDR2 FQGNSA. Here the CDR3 reads CASSSGFTYEQYF.

V and J are TRBV6-2 or TRBV6-3 and TRBJ2-3; TCRdb's assignment of TRBD1 cannot be checked, as there is no DNA. The CDR3 covers 14 residues. Per the germline V gene, CDR1 is MNHEY and CDR2 is SVGEGT. The CDR3 sequence is CASSSPGQVDTQYF.